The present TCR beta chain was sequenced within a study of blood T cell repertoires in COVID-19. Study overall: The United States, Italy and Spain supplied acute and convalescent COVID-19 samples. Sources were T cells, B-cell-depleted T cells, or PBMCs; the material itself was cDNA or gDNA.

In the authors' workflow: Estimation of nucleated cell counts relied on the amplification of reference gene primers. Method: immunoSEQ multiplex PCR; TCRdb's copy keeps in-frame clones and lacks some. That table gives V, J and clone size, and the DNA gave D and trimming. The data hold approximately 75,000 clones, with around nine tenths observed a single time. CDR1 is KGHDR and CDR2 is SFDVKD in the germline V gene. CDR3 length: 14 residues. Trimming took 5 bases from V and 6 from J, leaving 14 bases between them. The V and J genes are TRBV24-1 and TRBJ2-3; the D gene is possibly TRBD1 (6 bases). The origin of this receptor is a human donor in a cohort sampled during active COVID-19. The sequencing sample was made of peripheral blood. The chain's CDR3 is CATSARGTPDTQYF. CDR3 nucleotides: TGTGCCACCAGTGCCAGGGGAACCCCGGATACGCAGTATTTT.